The source of this T cell receptor (beta chain) is a study of immune cell composition in non-small cell lung cancer. Study summary: Most cases were lung adenocarcinoma or squamous cell carcinoma. Study-wide results and limits: Shared sequences between tumour-reactive and dominant in vivo clones were not proven. Squamous carcinomas (approximately 80%) more often had tumour-associated clones >0.5% than adenocarcinomas (around 33%).

Some clones are missing from TCRdb's copy, which holds only in-frame ones; the method was immunoSEQ multiplex PCR. The sample has about 7,900 clones; less than 80% are singletons. This clone was picked up a small number of times. Its antigen is still unknown. Germline trimming cut 6 bases from V and 6 bases from J; bases unmatched to any gene: 10. CDR3 size: 14 residues. Germline CDR1 is MNHGY and CDR2 is SVAAGI. Normal lung was sampled as far from the tumour as possible, at least 3 cm. Material for sequencing was non-adjacent lung tissue. This receptor was taken from a human donor with non-small cell lung cancer. The chain links TRBV6-9 to TRBJ2-7; 8 positions match TRBD1. The CDR3 DNA sequence: TGTGCCAGCAGGATTATGGACAGGGTGGGCGAGCAGTACTTC. This sequence encodes CASRIMDRVGEQYF.